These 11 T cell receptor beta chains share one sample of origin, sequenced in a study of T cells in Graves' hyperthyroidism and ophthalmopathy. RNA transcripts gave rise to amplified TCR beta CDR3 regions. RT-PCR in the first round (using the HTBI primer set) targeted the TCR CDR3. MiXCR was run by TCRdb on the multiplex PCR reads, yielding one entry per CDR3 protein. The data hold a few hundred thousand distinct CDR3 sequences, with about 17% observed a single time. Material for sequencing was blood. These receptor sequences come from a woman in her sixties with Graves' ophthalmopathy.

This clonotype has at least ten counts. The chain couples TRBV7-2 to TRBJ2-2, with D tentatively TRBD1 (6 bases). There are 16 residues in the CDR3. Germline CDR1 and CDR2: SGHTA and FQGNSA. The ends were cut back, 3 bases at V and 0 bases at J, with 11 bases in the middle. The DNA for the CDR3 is TGTGCCAGCAGCTTTAGAGGGACAACGAACACCGGGGAGCTGTTTTTT. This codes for CASSFRGTTNTGELFF.

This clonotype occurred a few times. DNA of the CDR3: TGTGCCAGCAGTGAAAAGAAACAGGGTGGAGAAAAACTGTTTTTT. It encodes CASSEKKQGGEKLFF. V and J are TRBV25-1 and TRBJ1-4; D may be TRBD1 (6 bases). CDR3 length: 15 residues. Germline V gene data show CDR1 as MGHDK and CDR2 as SYGVNS. Trimming pared 2 bases from V and 8 bases from J, leaving 15 bases between.

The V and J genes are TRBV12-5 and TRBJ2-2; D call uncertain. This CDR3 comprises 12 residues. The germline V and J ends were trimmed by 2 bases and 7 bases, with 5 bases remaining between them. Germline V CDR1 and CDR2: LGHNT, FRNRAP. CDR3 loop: CASGLQVGELFF. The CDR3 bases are TGTGCTAGTGGTTTGCAGGTCGGGGAGCTGTTTTTT.

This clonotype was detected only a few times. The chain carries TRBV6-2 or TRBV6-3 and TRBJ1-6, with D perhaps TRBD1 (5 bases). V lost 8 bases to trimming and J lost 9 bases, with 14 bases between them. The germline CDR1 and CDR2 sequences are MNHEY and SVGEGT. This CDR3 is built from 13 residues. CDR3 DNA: TGTGCCAGCGGCGGGGCCAACTCTTCACCCCTCCACTTT. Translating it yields CASGGANSSPLHF.

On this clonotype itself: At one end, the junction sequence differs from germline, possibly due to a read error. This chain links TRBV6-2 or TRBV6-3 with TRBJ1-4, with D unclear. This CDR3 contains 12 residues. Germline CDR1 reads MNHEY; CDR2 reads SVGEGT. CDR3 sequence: CAHSSTNKKLFF. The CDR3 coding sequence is TGTGCCCATTCTTCAACTAATAAAAAACTGTTTTTT.

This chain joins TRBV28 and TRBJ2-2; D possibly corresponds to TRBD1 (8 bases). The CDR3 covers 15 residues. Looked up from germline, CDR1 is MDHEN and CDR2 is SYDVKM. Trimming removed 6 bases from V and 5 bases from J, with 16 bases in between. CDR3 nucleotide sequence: TGTGCCAGCAGGTCCGGACAGGGAGGGACCGGGGAGCTGTTTTTT. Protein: CASRSGQGGTGELFF.

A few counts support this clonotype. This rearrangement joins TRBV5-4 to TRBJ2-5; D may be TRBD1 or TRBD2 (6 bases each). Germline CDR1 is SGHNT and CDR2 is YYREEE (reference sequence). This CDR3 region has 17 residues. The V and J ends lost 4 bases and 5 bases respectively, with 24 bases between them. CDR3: CASSPARGTPRGETQYF. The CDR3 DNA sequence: TGTGCCAGCAGCCCCGCCCGGGGGACACCCCGCGGGGAGACCCAGTACTTC.

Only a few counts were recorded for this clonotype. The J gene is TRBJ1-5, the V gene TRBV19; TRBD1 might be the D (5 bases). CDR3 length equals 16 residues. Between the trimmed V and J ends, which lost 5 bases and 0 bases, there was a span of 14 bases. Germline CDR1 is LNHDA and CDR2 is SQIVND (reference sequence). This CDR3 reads CASSFLRGYSNQPQHF. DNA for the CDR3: TGTGCCAGTAGTTTTCTCCGGGGCTATAGCAATCAGCCCCAGCATTTT.

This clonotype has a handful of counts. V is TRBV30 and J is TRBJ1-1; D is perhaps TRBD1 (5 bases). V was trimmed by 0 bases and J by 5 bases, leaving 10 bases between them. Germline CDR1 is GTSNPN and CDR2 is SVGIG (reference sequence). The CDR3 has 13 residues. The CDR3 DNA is TGTGCCTGGAGTGTACGGGGGGGAACTGAAGCTTTCTTT. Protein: CAWSVRGGTEAFF.

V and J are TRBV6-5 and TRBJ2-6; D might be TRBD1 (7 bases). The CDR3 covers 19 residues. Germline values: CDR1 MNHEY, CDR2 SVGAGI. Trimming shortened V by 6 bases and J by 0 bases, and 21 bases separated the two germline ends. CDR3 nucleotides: TGTGCCAGCAGATTTATTGGACAGGAGGGTAACTCTGGGGCCAACGTCCTGACTTTC. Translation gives CASRFIGQEGNSGANVLTF.

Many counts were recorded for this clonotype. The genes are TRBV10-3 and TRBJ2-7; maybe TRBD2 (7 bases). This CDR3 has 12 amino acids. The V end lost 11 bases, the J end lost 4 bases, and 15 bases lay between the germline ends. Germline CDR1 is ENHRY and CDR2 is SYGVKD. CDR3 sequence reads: CAVGGTTYEQYF. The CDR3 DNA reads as TGTGCCGTGGGGGGGACAACTTACGAGCAGTACTTC.